In its sample, the clone carrying this TCR beta chain was seen once. This record belongs to a study of shared clonotypes between healthy human individuals. V shed 5 bases and J 5 bases; nucleotides not matched to a gene: 4. There are 13 residues in the CDR3. Germline V gene lookup returns CDR1 SEHNR and CDR2 FQNEAQ (reference sequence). Only in-frame clones appear in the TCRdb table, and some are missing; sequencing was by immunoSEQ multiplex PCR. The sample contains about 640,000 clones, roughly 78% of which appear only once. The chain joins TRBV7-9 to TRBJ2-5, with 8 bases fitting TRBD1. The source is a woman in her 30s in good health. The sequencing input was memory CD4+ T cells sorted from blood. As for subset: CD45RA-negative fraction. CDR3 DNA: TGTGCCAGCAGCCTCCGACAGGGGGAGACCCAGTACTTC. Translation gives CASSLRQGETQYF.